This T cell receptor (beta chain) was captured in a study of radiotherapy plus CTLA-4 blockade in lung cancer (dated by TCRdb to the late 2010s). Context from the whole study: Among enrolled patients, about 17% had an objective response and roughly 30% reached disease control. Points the paper makes about the study in general: After treatment with radiotherapy and ipilimumab, TCR clones that originated in tumors expanded in peripheral blood. Increased serum interferon-beta after radiation, together with early dynamic changes in blood T cell clones, were reported to be the strongest predictors of response.

Receptor amplification or capture employed the immunoSEQ multiplex PCR assay. In its TCRdb copy, this immuneACCESS table keeps in-frame sequences only and misses some clones. Where compared with another copy, unresolved V genes explain less than half of these, and the others have no known cause. In all, the sample holds tens of thousands of clones, and approximately 70% of those were seen once. The ten biggest clones cover around 8.8% of the sample. Focal radiation therapy combined with CTLA-4 blockade (ipilimumab) was tested in patients with chemo-refractory metastatic non-small-cell lung cancer. The CDR3 has 16 amino acids, counting the end cysteine and phenylalanine. The kept DNA is CDR3 alone, 48 bases in frame from the first base. Germline trimming: 4 bases from V, 4 bases from J; junction bases outside gene matches: 10. The germline V gene encodes CDR1 MDHEN and CDR2 SYDVKM. Remarks on this clone: No cognate antigen has been identified for it. Base qualities were left out, and no much larger clone turns up one base away.

The V gene is TRBV28 and the J gene is TRBJ2-5, and 9 bases in between align with TRBD1. The sample in question was peripheral blood, obtained from a patient treated with radiotherapy plus ipilimumab. The receptor was isolated from a human donor with non-small cell lung cancer whose response to radiotherapy plus ipilimumab could not be evaluated. CDR3 region: CASSSQGQGFRETQYF. The sequenced DNA is TGTGCCAGCAGTTCTCAGGGACAGGGATTCCGAGAGACCCAGTACTTC.